This is a list of T cell receptor beta chains from one sample in a study of graft-versus-host responses after intestinal transplantation. Profiling relied on immunoSEQ multiplex PCR, and the TCRdb table lists in-frame clones only, not all of them. The sample records 70,000 to 95,000 clones, roughly 91% being singletons. These TCRs are of unknown antigen specificity. Specimen: unstimulated CD8+ T cells sorted from spleen or lymph node cells, collected before transplant. Receptors originate from a human donor who was the organ donor for an intestinal transplant. Both conserved end residues are trimmed from each CDR3.

>TRBV5-6
ASSLAAGEAF
>TRBV28
ASKTMRTEAF
>TRBV14
ASSHPTSGPSSYEQY
>TRBV5-1
ASSPGWLAAPRTDTQY
>TRBV6-1
ASRPRTAYEQY
>TRBV11-3
ASSLVAGGTAGELF
>TRBV7-9
ASSFQDSEAF
>TRBV11-2
ASQTVPLNTEAF
>TRBV10-3
AIRGEQRFYGYT
>TRBV4-1
ASSHLMDRFLNTEAF
>TRBV19
ASSISGYHTDTQY
>TRBV7-3
ASSLGGAEGYT
>TRBV6-5
ASSYRTGYSPLH
>TRBV9
ASSARGTGYTEAF
>TRBV11-2
ASSGGQGNTEAF
>TRBV19
ASSIYGDSNQPQH
>TRBV7-6
ASSLLDRGFGPSGNTIY
>TRBV14
ASSQMGQPFNYGYT
>TRBV27
ASSPWGLAERESSTGTQY
>TRBV4-1
ASSPPGNQPQH
>TRBV28
ASSLWEQGGYEQY
>TRBV5-3
ARSPRWTGPNPLNQPQH
>TRBV27
ASSLLGDTQY
>TRBV11-2
ASSLWTGAEAF
>TRBV5-6
ASSLGGGSYEQY
>TRBV4-1
ASSQSRGGAYEQY
>TRBV11-2
ASSLQDTTYEQY
>TRBV27
ASSLVGGGQPQH
>TRBV4-3
ASSQVLALSSYEQY
>TRBV7-2
ASSLGPQGTNEAF
>TRBV7-2
ASSLGRGTSYEQY
>TRBV5-4
ASSPATGSSYEQY
>TRBV19
ASSPWQGWNIQY
>TRBV4-1
ASSQTYQGGSEKLF
>TRBV11-2
ASSGDSYNSPLH
>TRBV11-2
ASSFEYNEQF
>TRBV30
AWSDGITADSPLH
>TRBV19
ASSIGVGQKSYEQY
>TRBV4-1
ASSQDPFLAGANTGELF
>TRBV4-3
ASSQGRTARGKPYGYT
>TRBV6-5
ASSYGSGASYGYT